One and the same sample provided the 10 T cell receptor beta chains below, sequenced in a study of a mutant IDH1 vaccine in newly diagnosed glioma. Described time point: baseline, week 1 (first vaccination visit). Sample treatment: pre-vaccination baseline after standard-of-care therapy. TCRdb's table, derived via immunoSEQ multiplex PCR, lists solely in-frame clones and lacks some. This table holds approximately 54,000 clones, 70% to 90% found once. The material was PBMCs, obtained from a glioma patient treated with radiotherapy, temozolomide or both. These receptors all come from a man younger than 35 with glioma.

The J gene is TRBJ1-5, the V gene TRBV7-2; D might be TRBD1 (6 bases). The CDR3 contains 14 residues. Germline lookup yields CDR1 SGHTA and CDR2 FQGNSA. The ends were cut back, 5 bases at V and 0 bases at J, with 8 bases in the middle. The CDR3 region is CASSRQVSNQPQHF. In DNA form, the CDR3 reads TGTGCCAGCAGCCGACAGGTTAGCAATCAGCCCCAGCATTTT.

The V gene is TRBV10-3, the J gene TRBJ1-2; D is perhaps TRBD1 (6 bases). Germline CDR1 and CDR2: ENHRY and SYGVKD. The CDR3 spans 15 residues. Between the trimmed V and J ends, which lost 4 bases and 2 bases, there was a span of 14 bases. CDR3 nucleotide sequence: TGTGCCATCAGTGGCCCCGGACAGCTCAACTATGGCTACACCTTC. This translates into CAISGPGQLNYGYTF.

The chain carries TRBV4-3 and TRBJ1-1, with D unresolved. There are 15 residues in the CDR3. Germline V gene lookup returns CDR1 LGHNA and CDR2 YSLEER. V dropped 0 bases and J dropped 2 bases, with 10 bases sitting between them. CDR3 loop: CASSQDDGSNTEAFF. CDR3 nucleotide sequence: TGCGCCAGCAGCCAAGATGACGGTTCAAACACTGAAGCTTTCTTT.

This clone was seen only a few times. CDR3 sequence: CASSPLSGDYTEAFF. The CDR3 nucleotides read TGTGCCAGCTCACCACTATCAGGAGACTACACTGAAGCTTTCTTT. The chain employs TRBV18 and TRBJ1-1; D unclear. Trimming left V 1 base short and J 3 bases short, with 12 bases between. CDR3 length: 15 residues. Germline CDR1 KGHSH, CDR2 LQKENI.

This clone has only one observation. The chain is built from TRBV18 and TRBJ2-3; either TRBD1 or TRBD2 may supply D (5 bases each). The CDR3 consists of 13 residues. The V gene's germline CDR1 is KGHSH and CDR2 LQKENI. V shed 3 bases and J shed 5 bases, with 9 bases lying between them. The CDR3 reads CASSPGARDTQYF. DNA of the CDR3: TGTGCCAGCTCACCCGGGGCACGAGATACGCAGTATTTT. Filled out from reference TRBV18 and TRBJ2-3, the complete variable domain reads NAGVMQNPRHLVRRRGQEARLRCSPMKGHSHVYWYRQLPEEGLKFMVYLQKENIIDESGMPKERFSAEFPKEGPSILRIQQVVRGDSAAYFCASSPGARDTQYFGPGTRLTVL.

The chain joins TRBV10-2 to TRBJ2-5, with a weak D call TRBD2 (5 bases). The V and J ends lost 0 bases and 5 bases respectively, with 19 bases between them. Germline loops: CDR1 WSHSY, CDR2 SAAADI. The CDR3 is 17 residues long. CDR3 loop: CASSESWYGIEGETQYF. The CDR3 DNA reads TGCGCCAGCAGTGAGTCTTGGTATGGGATTGAGGGCGAGACCCAGTACTTC.

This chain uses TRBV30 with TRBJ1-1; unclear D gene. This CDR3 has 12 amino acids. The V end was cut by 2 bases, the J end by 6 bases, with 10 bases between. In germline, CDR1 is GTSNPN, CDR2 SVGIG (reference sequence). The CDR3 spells CAWSTQQSEAFF. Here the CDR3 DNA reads TGTGCCTGGAGTACCCAACAGTCTGAAGCTTTCTTT.

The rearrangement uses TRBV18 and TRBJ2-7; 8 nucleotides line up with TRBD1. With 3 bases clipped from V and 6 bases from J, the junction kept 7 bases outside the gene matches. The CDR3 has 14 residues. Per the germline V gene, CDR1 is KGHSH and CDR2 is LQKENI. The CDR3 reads CASSPDRVVGEQYF. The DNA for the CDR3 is TGTGCCAGCTCACCGGACAGGGTGGTAGGCGAGCAGTACTTC.

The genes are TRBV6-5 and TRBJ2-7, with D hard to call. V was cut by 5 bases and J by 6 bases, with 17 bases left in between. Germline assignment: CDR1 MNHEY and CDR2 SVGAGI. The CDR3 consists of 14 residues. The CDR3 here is CASSLLRVSTEQYF. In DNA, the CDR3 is TGTGCCAGCAGTCTCCTACGAGTCAGTACCGAGCAGTACTTC.

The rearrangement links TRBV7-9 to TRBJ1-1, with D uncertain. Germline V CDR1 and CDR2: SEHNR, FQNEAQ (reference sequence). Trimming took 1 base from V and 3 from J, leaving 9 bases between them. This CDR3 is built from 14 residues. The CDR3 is CASSLEARHTEAFF. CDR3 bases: TGTGCCAGCAGCTTAGAGGCCAGGCACACTGAAGCTTTCTTT.